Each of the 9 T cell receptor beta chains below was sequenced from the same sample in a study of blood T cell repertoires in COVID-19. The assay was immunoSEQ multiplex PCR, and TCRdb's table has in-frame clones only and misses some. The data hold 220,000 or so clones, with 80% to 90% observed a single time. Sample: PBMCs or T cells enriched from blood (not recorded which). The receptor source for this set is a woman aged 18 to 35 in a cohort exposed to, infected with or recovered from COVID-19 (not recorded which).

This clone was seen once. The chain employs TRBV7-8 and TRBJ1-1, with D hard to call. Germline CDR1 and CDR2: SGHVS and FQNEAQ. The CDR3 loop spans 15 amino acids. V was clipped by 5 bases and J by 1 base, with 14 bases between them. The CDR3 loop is CASSPQGGRNTEAFF. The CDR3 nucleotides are TGTGCCAGCAGCCCGCAAGGAGGGAGGAACACTGAAGCTTTCTTT.

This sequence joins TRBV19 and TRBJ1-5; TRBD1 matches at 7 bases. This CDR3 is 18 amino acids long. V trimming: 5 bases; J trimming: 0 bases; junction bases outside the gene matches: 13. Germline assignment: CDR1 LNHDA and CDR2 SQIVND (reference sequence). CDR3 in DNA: TGTGCCAGTAGTTTCAGGGGGGCCGGCTTTAATAGCAATCAGCCCCAGCATTTT. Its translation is CASSFRGAGFNSNQPQHF.

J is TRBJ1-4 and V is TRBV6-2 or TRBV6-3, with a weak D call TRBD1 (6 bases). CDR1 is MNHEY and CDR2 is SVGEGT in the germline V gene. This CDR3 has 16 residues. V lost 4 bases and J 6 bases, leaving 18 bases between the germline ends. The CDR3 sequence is CASSSRDTQLYEKLFF. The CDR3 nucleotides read TGTGCCAGCAGTTCCCGGGACACCCAATTATATGAAAAACTGTTTTTT.

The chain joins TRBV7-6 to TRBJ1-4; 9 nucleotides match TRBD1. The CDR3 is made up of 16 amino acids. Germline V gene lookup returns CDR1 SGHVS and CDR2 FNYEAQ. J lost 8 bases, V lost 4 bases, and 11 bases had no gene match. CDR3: CASSSGTGSIQEKLFF. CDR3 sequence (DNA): TGTGCCAGCAGCTCCGGGACAGGGAGTATCCAGGAAAAACTGTTTTTT.

In DNA, the CDR3 is TGTGCCAGCAGTTTATCGCGGATGAACACTGAAGCTTTCTTT. Its translation is CASSLSRMNTEAFF. V and J are TRBV27 and TRBJ1-1; D ambiguous. Germline-derived CDR1 and CDR2 are MNHEY and SMNVEV (reference sequence). The CDR3 extends over 14 amino acids. Trimming left V 0 bases short and J 0 bases short, with 5 bases between.

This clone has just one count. The CDR3 spells CASSQSGRQGGVTEAFF. The CDR3 DNA is TGTGCCAGCAGCCAGTCAGGGAGGCAGGGGGGTGTCACTGAAGCTTTCTTT. The V and J genes are TRBV3-1 (or the pseudogene TRBV3-2) and TRBJ1-1, with 7 bases aligning to TRBD1. The V and J ends lost 3 bases and 4 bases, in that order; junction bases with no gene match: 14. The CDR3 has 17 amino acids. CDR1 is LGHDT, CDR2 YNNKEL, per germline (reference sequence).

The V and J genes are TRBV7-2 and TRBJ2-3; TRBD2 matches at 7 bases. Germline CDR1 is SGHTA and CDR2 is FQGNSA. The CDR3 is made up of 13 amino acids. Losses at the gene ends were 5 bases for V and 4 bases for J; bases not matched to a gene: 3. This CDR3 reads CASSPREADTQYF. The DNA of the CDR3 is TGTGCCAGCAGCCCCCGGGAGGCAGATACGCAGTATTTT.

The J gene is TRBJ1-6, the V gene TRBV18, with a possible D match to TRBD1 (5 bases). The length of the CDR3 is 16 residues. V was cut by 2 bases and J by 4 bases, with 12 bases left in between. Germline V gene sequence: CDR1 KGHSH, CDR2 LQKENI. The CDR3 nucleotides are TGTGCCAGCTCACCAAACCAACAGGAGTATAATTCACCCCTCCACTTT. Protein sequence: CASSPNQQEYNSPLHF. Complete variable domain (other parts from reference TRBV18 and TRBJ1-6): NAGVMQNPRHLVRRRGQEARLRCSPMKGHSHVYWYRQLPEEGLKFMVYLQKENIIDESGMPKERFSAEFPKEGPSILRIQQVVRGDSAAYFCASSPNQQEYNSPLHFGNGTRLTVT.

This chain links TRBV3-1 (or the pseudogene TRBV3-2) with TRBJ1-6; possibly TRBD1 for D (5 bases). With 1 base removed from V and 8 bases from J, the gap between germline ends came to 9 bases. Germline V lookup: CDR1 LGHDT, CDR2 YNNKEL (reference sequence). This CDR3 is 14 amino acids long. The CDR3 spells CASSQGQGDSPLHF. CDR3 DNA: TGTGCCAGCAGCCAAGGGCAGGGTGATTCACCCCTCCACTTT.